This entry lists 13 T cell receptor beta chains sequenced from one sample in a study of identical twins. TCRdb fed the 5' RACE reads into MiXCR, producing one record per CDR3 protein. Of 1.5 million to 2 million distinct CDR3 sequences in the sample, around 33% were seen once. Sequencing was carried out using cord blood. These receptors originate from a newborn girl in good health.

The gene calls are TRBV4-2 and TRBJ2-3; 10 bases map to TRBD2. The CDR3 has 15 residues. CDR1 is LGHNA and CDR2 is YNFKEQ in the germline V gene. Trimming cost V 11 bases and J 6 bases; bases outside gene matches: 14. In DNA form, the CDR3 reads TGTGCCGGAGCTGTCAGCGGGAGGGGGTCTGATACGCAGTATTTT. This gives the protein CAGAVSGRGSDTQYF.

This rearrangement joins TRBV6-2 or TRBV6-3 to TRBJ1-3; tentative D call: TRBD1 (5 bases). Trimming took off 5 bases at V and 0 bases at J, with 14 bases between the two ends. The CDR3 runs to 16 residues. CDR1 is MNHEY, CDR2 SVGEGT, per germline. CDR3: CASSDHGTGSGNTIYF. The CDR3 region has the DNA TGTGCCAGCAGTGATCATGGGACGGGCTCTGGAAACACCATATATTTT.

The chain uses TRBV27 and TRBJ2-5; D call uncertain. The V end lost 5 bases, the J end lost 0 bases, and 7 bases lay between the germline ends. Per germline, CDR1 MNHEY and CDR2 SMNVEV (reference sequence). The CDR3 is 13 residues long. The DNA of the CDR3 is TGTGCCAGCAGTACATCGCACCAAGAGACCCAGTACTTC. Residues: CASSTSHQETQYF.

The rearrangement joins TRBV4-1 to TRBJ2-7; D ambiguous. Germline CDR1 reads MGHRA; CDR2 reads YSYEKL. CDR3 length equals 13 residues. Trimming removed 1 base from V and 2 bases from J, with 6 bases in between. The CDR3 is CASSQVIAYEQYF. The CDR3 DNA follows: TGCGCCAGCAGCCAAGTAATAGCCTACGAGCAGTACTTC.

This clonotype was seen at least ten times. J is TRBJ2-3 and V is TRBV5-1; tentatively, D is TRBD2 (6 bases). Germline V gives CDR1 SGHRS, CDR2 YFSETQ. CDR3 size: 15 residues. The V gene lost 4 bases and the J gene lost 6 bases, with 18 bases spanning the gap. The chain's CDR3 is CASSTSLALVDTQYF. The CDR3 DNA reads as TGCGCCAGCAGCACGTCGCTAGCGTTAGTGGATACGCAGTATTTT.

The chain combines TRBV3-1 with TRBJ1-1; D not certain. Germline-derived CDR1 and CDR2 are LGHDT and YNNKEL (reference sequence). The CDR3 totals 14 residues. V gave up 2 bases and J gave up 7 bases, with 14 bases separating them. As DNA, the CDR3 is TGTGCCAGCAGCCAACTTGGAGGCAGAAATGAAGCTTTCTTT. Translation: CASSQLGGRNEAFF. The full variable domain, in which reference TRBV3-1 and TRBJ1-1 provide the parts outside the CDR3, is DTAVSQTPKYLVTQMGNDKSIKCEQNLGHDTMYWYKQDSKKFLKIMFSYNNKELIINETVPNRFSPKSPDKAHLNLHINSLELGDSAVYFCASSQLGGRNEAFFGQGTRLTVV.

The rearrangement uses TRBV9 and TRBJ2-3, with TRBD1 identical over 7 bases. J was trimmed by 2 bases and V by 4 bases; bases with no gene match: 10. In germline, CDR1 is SGDLS, CDR2 YYNGEE. The CDR3 loop spans 16 amino acids. CDR3 DNA sequence: TGTGCCAGCAGCATGACAGGGATTCTCGACACAGATACGCAGTATTTT. Protein: CASSMTGILDTDTQYF.

This clonotype was detected once. V and J are TRBV27 and TRBJ2-7; TRBD2 is a possible D gene (7 bases). The CDR3 extends over 15 amino acids. V gave up 2 bases and J gave up 5 bases, with 16 bases separating them. Germline CDR1 reads MNHEY; CDR2 reads SMNVEV (reference sequence). The CDR3 loop reads CASSLAGASPHEQYF. CDR3 in DNA: TGTGCCAGCAGTTTAGCGGGGGCCTCTCCACACGAGCAGTACTTC.

This rearrangement joins TRBV30 to TRBJ2-1; 8 bases agree with TRBD2. Per the germline V gene, CDR1 is GTSNPN and CDR2 is SVGIG (reference sequence). The CDR3 runs to 14 residues. The ends lost 4 bases at V and 6 bases at J; junction bases unmatched: 8. As DNA, the CDR3 is TGTGCCTGGACGCCGATGACTAGCGTCAATGAGCAGTTCTTC. Protein product: CAWTPMTSVNEQFF.

This clonotype was seen only once. The chain joins TRBV6-1 to TRBJ2-1; TRBD2 matches 9 bases. Germline CDR1 reads MNHNS; CDR2 reads SASEGT. V lost 5 bases, J lost 4 bases, and 9 bases stayed unmatched. CDR3 length equals 16 residues. CDR3 sequence (DNA): TGTGCCAGCAGTCGGCTAGCGGGAATCGGGTACAATGAGCAGTTCTTC. This translates into CASSRLAGIGYNEQFF.

The CDR3, as DNA: TGTGCCAGCAGTTTAACAGGGGTGTTTCAGCCCCAGCATTTT. It codes for CASSLTGVFQPQHF. The chain couples TRBV27 to TRBJ1-5; the match to TRBD1 covers 7 bases. Germline CDR1 is MNHEY and CDR2 is SMNVEV (reference sequence). CDR3 size: 14 residues. V lost 2 bases and J lost 6; bases outside the gene matches: 4.

The rearrangement uses TRBV12-3 or TRBV12-4 and TRBJ2-7, with 8 positions matching TRBD1. V was clipped by 3 bases and J by 0 bases; unmatched bases: 7. The CDR3 runs 16 residues. In nucleotides, the CDR3 is TGTGCCAGCAGTTTGGGTTTAGGGACAGGCTCCTACGAGCAGTACTTC. This encodes CASSLGLGTGSYEQYF.

Only a few counts were recorded for this clonotype. This chain connects TRBV7-9 to TRBJ2-5; no clear D gene. The CDR3 consists of 14 residues. The V end was cut by 3 bases, the J end by 4 bases, with 12 bases between. Germline assignment: CDR1 SEHNR and CDR2 FQNEAQ (reference sequence). The CDR3 sequence: CASSFIGYTETQYF. The CDR3 DNA sequence: TGTGCCAGCAGCTTTATAGGATACACAGAGACCCAGTACTTC.